The clone carrying this TCR beta chain was seen only a few times. The data are from a study of human T cells and chemical hapten exposure. Trimming stripped 3 bases from V and 5 bases from J, with 13 bases between. The CDR3 is made up of 14 amino acids. Time point meaning: healthy volunteer bleed at 6 weeks. The template was total RNA from unfractionated whole blood. Individual cDNA molecules (in the library) carried attached unique molecular identifiers. TCRdb called the RACE reads again in MiXCR, with one record for every CDR3 protein. In the table there are around 70,000 distinct CDR3 sequences, about 6.5% of which are singletons.

Sequencing was done on a sample of whole blood. The V and J genes are TRBV12-3 or TRBV12-4 and TRBJ2-5, with D perhaps being TRBD1 or TRBD2 (6 bases each). This sequence originates from a female donor in good health. Some clones in this sample may be carry-over from other donors' samples. CDR3 DNA sequence: TGTGCCAGCAGTTTTAGGGGGGTAGAGGAGACCCAGTACTTC. This translates into CASSFRGVEETQYF.